These 16 T cell receptor beta chains came from one sample sequenced in a study of spatial heterogeneity in lung cancer. Time point in this sample: sample taken at primary tumor resection. These receptors have no identified antigens. Study results and limitations: Expanded alpha and beta TCR counts within tumors tracked tumor mutation counts.

In TCRdb, the 5' RACE reads were re-called with MiXCR into one record per CDR3 protein. The table has 20,000 to 30,000 distinct CDR3 sequences, 8.8% seen once. The material sequenced was lung tumor tissue, taken at surgery. The receptors were sampled from a male donor with early-stage non-small cell lung cancer.

This clonotype was observed at least ten times. The rearrangement links TRBV9 to TRBJ2-5; D remains unclear. From germline, CDR1 is SGDLS and CDR2 YYNGEE. The length of the CDR3 is 15 residues. Trimming removed 0 bases from V and 6 bases from J, with 15 bases in between. The CDR3 bases are TGTGCCAGCAGCGTAGACAATCGAACGAGGAAGACCCAGTACTTC. Encoded protein: CASSVDNRTRKTQYF.

This clonotype is labeled as medium-sized. The chain employs TRBV29-1 and TRBJ2-3; no firm D call. There are 11 residues in the CDR3. Germline V gives CDR1 SQVTM, CDR2 ANQGSEA. V was clipped by 7 bases and J by 4 bases, with 9 bases between them. DNA of the CDR3: TGCAGCGCCGAAAGGGCAGATACGCAGTATTTT. Amino acids: CSAERADTQYF.

The J gene is TRBJ2-5, the V gene TRBV4-2; 10 nucleotides align to TRBD2. The J segment lost 5 bases and the V segment lost 1 base, leaving 10 bases of the junction unmatched. This CDR3 spans 17 amino acids. Germline CDR1 and CDR2: LGHNA and YNFKEQ. The CDR3 reads CASSQAQRGGEGETQYF. CDR3 nucleotides: TGTGCCAGCAGCCAAGCACAGCGGGGGGGCGAAGGTGAGACCCAGTACTTC.

This clonotype was observed many times. The CDR3 sequence is CASSLRGQEWETQYF. DNA of the CDR3: TGCGCCAGCAGCTTGAGGGGGCAGGAGTGGGAGACCCAGTACTTC. This rearrangement joins TRBV5-1 to TRBJ2-5, with TRBD1 identical over 7 bases. Losses at the gene ends were 1 base for V and 5 bases for J; bases not matched to a gene: 8. The CDR3 length is 15 residues. Germline V gene sequence: CDR1 SGHRS, CDR2 YFSETQ.

This clonotype was detected a few times. V is TRBV28 and J is TRBJ2-3, with a possible D match to TRBD1 (6 bases). Per germline, CDR1 MDHEN and CDR2 SYDVKM. The ends were cut back, 4 bases at V and 0 bases at J, with 11 bases in the middle. The CDR3 contains 15 residues. This CDR3 reads CASSSGQMSTDTQYF. The CDR3 DNA sequence: TGTGCCAGCAGTTCTGGACAGATGAGCACAGATACGCAGTATTTT.

This clonotype was seen more than once but under ten times. The chain combines TRBV7-9 with TRBJ2-1, with a weak D call TRBD1 (5 bases). This CDR3 comprises 18 residues. Trimming left V 5 bases short and J 5 bases short, with 25 bases between. Germline CDR1 SEHNR, CDR2 FQNEAQ (reference sequence). CDR3 DNA: TGTGCCAGCAGCCCTCACAAAGGCACTCGCTCGACAGACAATGAGCAGTTCTTC. Its translation: CASSPHKGTRSTDNEQFF. Full variable domain (missing parts from reference TRBV7-9 and TRBJ2-1): DTGVSQNPRHKITKRGQNVTFRCDPISEHNRLYWYRQTLGQGPEFLTYFQNEAQLEKSRLLSDRFSAERPKGSFSTLEIQRTEQGDSAMYLCASSPHKGTRSTDNEQFFGPGTRLTVL.

This clonotype was counted many times. J is TRBJ2-5 and V is TRBV6-2 or TRBV6-3; D call uncertain. Germline lookup yields CDR1 MNHEY and CDR2 SVGEGT. CDR3 length: 14 residues. Trimming shortened V by 5 bases and J by 0 bases, and 10 bases separated the two germline ends. The CDR3 coding sequence is TGTGCCAGCAGTCTCCCCAGTAACCAAGAGACCCAGTACTTC. Protein: CASSLPSNQETQYF.

In this sample, this clonotype turned up many times. The chain couples TRBV6-1 to TRBJ2-5; maybe TRBD2 (5 bases). Germline V gene data show CDR1 as MNHNS and CDR2 as SASEGT. This CDR3 region has 13 residues. Trimming stripped 6 bases from V and 2 bases from J, with 10 bases between. CDR3 region: CASSRSGQETQYF. For the CDR3, the DNA is TGTGCCAGCAGCCGCTCGGGGCAAGAGACCCAGTACTTC.

This clonotype was observed many times. The genes are TRBV11-2 and TRBJ2-5; 7 bases are a match to TRBD2. The CDR3 sequence is 17 residues long. CDR1 is SGHAT, CDR2 FQNNGV, per germline. V was clipped by 1 base and J by 0 bases; unmatched bases: 8. The CDR3 DNA sequence: TGTGCCAGCAGCTTAGGGTTGACTAGCAGGTACCAAGAGACCCAGTACTTC. It codes for CASSLGLTSRYQETQYF. The variable domain in full, completed from reference TRBV11-2 and TRBJ2-5, reads EAGVAQSPRYKIIEKRQSVAFWCNPISGHATLYWYQQILGQGPKLLIQFQNNGVVDDSQLPKDRFSAERLKGVDSTLKIQPAKLEDSAVYLCASSLGLTSRYQETQYFGPGTRLLVL.

Many counts were recorded for this clonotype. The V and J genes are TRBV20-1 and TRBJ2-3, with no clear D. Trimming cost V 4 bases and J 1 base, with 15 bases left between them. CDR3 length: 15 amino acids. Looked up from germline, CDR1 is DFQATT and CDR2 is SNEGSKA (reference sequence). The CDR3 bases are TGCAGTGCTAAGACGTGGGGTTCTGGCACAGATACGCAGTATTTT. This encodes CSAKTWGSGTDTQYF.

This chain joins TRBV20-1 and TRBJ1-5, with a weak D call TRBD1 (5 bases). This CDR3 has 14 residues. Germline-derived CDR1 and CDR2 are DFQATT and SNEGSKA (reference sequence). The V gene lost 0 bases and the J gene lost 4 bases, with 10 bases spanning the gap. CDR3 amino acids: CSARDIGGNQPQHF. CDR3 DNA: TGCAGTGCTAGAGATATTGGGGGGAATCAGCCCCAGCATTTT.

Details on this clonotype: At one boundary the junction diverges from the germline segment, which might be a read error. The chain has TRBV12-3 or TRBV12-4 and TRBJ2-3; no clear D gene. The CDR3 is 13 amino acids. CDR3 in DNA: TGTGCCAGCAGACCGGCCATCACAGATACGCAGTGTTTT. This gives the protein CASRPAITDTQCF.

This clonotype has a count of ten or more. The gene calls are TRBV12-3 or TRBV12-4 and TRBJ1-6; 8 nucleotides align to TRBD1. V lost 3 bases and J lost 12; bases outside the gene matches: 13. The CDR3 has 16 residues. The CDR3 coding sequence is TGTGCCAGCAGTTTGAGAATTGGAGACAGGGGAAGACCCCTCCACTTT. It translates to CASSLRIGDRGRPLHF.

V gene TRBV12-3 or TRBV12-4 combines with J gene TRBJ2-7; 8 nucleotides align to TRBD1. This CDR3 is built from 14 residues. J lost 4 bases, V lost 3 bases, and 5 bases had no gene match. For the CDR3, the DNA is TGTGCCAGCAGTTTCGGAACAGGGGGGTACGAGCAGTACTTC. Protein product: CASSFGTGGYEQYF.

This clonotype was seen ten or more times. The chain recombines TRBV9 with TRBJ1-1; TRBD1 agrees at 7 bases. Germline CDR1 SGDLS, CDR2 YYNGEE. The CDR3 runs 17 residues. V shed 3 bases and J 4 bases; nucleotides not matched to a gene: 15. CDR3 in DNA: TGTGCCAGCAGCGCCAAAGACCAGGGGGTCGCAATCACTGAAGCTTTCTTT. Amino acid sequence: CASSAKDQGVAITEAFF.

This clonotype was detected many times. The rearrangement links TRBV5-1 to TRBJ1-5; TRBD1 is a possible D gene (5 bases). Germline values: CDR1 SGHRS, CDR2 YFSETQ. Between the trimmed V and J ends, which lost 3 bases and 3 bases, there was a span of 13 bases. The CDR3 is 15 residues long. Written as DNA, the CDR3 is TGCGCCAGCAGCTCCACGGGGGGGATCAATCAGCCCCAGCATTTT. It specifies CASSSTGGINQPQHF.